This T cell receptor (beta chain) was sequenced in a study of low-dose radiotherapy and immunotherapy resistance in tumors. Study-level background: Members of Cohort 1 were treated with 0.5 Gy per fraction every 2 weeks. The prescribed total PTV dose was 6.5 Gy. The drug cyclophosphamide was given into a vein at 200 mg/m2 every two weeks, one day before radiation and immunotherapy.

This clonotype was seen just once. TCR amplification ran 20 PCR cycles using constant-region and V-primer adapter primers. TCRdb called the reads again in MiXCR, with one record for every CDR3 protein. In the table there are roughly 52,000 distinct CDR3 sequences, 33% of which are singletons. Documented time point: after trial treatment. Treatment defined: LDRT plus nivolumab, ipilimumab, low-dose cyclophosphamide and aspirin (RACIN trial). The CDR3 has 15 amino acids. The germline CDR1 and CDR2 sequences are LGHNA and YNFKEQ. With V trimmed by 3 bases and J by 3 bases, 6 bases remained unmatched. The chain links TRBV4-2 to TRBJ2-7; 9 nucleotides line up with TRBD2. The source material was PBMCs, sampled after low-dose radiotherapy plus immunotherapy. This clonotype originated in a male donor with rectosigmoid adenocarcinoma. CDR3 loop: CASSQGIAGVYEQYF. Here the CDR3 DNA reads TGTGCCAGCAGCCAGGGGATAGCGGGAGTCTACGAGCAGTACTTC.